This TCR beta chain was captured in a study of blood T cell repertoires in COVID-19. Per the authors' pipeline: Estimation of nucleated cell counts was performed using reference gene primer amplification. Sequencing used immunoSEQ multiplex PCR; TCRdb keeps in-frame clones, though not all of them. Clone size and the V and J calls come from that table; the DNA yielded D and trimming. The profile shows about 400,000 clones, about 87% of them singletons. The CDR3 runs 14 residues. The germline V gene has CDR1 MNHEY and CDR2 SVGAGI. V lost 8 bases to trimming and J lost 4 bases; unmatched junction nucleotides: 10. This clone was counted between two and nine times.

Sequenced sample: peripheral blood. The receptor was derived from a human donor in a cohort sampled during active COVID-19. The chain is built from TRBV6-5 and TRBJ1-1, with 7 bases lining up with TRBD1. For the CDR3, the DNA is TGTGCCAGCGGAATAGGGGGCGCGGGCACTGAAGCTTTCTTT. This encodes CASGIGGAGTEAFF.